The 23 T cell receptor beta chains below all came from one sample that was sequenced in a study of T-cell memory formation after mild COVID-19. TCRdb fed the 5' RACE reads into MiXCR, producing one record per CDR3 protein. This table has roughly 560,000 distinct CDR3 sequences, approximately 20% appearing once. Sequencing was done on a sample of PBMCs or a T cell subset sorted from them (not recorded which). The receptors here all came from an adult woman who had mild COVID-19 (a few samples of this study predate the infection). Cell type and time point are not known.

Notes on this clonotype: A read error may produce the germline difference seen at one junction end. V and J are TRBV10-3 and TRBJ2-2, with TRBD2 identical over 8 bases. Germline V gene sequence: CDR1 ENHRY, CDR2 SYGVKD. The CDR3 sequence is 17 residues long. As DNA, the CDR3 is TGTGACATCAGTGACCCCCTAAGACTAGCGTACACCGGGGAGCTGTTTTTT. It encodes CDISDPLRLAYTGELFF.

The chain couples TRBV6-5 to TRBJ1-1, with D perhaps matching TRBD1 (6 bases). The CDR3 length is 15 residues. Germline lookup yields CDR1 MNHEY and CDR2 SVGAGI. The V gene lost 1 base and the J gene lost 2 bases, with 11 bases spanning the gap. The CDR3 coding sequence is TGTGCCAGCAGTTACTTCCTGACAGGAAACACTGAAGCTTTCTTT. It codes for CASSYFLTGNTEAFF.

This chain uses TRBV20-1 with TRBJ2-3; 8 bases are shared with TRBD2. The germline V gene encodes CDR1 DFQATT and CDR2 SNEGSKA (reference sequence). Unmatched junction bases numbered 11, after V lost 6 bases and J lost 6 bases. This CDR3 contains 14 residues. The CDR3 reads CSAQRDTSGDTQYF. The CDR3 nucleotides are TGCAGTGCCCAACGGGACACTAGCGGCGATACGCAGTATTTT.

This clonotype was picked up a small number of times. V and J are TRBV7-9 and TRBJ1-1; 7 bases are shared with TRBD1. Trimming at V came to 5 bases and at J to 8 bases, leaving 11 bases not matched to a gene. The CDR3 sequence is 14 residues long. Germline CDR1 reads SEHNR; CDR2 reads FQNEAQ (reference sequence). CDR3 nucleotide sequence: TGTGCCAGCAGCCACCAACAGGGGCGGACGGAAGCTTTCTTT. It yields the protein CASSHQQGRTEAFF.

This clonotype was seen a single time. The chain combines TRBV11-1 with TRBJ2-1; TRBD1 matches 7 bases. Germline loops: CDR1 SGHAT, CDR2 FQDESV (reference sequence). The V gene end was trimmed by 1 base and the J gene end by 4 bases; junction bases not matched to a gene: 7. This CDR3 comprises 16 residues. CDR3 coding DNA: TGTGCCAGCAGCTTAGTAAGGGACAGCGTATACAATGAGCAGTTCTTC. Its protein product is CASSLVRDSVYNEQFF. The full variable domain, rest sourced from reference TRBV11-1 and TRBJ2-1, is EAEVAQSPRYKITEKSQAVAFWCDPISGHATLYWYRQILGQGPELLVQFQDESVVDDSQLPKDRFSAERLKGVDSTLKIQPAELGDSAMYLCASSLVRDSVYNEQFFGPGTRLTVL.

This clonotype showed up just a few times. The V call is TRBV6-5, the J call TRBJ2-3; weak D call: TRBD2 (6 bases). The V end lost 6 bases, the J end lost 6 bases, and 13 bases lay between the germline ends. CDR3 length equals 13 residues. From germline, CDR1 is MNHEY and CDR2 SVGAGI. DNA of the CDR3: TGTGCCAGCAGGCGACTAGGGGTCGATACGCAGTATTTT. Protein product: CASRRLGVDTQYF.

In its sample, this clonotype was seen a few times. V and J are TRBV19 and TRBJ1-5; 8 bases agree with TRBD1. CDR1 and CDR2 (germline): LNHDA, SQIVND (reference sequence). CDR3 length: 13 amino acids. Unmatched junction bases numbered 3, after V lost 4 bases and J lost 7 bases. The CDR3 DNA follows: TGTGCCAGTAGTAGGACAGGGTTCCAGCCCCAGCATTTT. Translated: CASSRTGFQPQHF.

For the CDR3, the DNA is TGTGCCAGCAGCTTCCCGCTAGCCAAAAACATTCAGTACTTC. It encodes CASSFPLAKNIQYF. The genes are TRBV7-6 and TRBJ2-4; D ambiguous. V lost 3 bases to trimming and J lost 0 bases, with 6 bases between them. Germline loops: CDR1 SGHVS, CDR2 FNYEAQ. CDR3 length: 14 residues.

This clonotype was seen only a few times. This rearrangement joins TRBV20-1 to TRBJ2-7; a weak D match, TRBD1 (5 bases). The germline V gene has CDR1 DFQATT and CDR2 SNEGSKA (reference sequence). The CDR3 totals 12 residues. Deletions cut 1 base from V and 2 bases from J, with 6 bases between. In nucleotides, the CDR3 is TGCAGTGCTAGAGGACAGCCCTACGAGCAGTACTTC. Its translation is CSARGQPYEQYF.

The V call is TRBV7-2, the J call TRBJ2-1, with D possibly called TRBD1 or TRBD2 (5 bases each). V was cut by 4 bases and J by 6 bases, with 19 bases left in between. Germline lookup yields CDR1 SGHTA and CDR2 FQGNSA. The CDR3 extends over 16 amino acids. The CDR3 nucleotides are TGTGCCAGCAGCTCCCAGGGAGACCCCGCCGTCAATGAGCAGTTCTTC. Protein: CASSSQGDPAVNEQFF.

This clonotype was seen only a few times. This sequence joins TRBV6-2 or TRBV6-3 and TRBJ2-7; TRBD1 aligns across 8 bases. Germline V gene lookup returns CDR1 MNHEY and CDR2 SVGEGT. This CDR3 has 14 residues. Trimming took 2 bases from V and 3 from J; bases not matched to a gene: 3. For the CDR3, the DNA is TGTGCCAGCAGTTACAACAGGGGGAACTACGAGCAGTACTTC. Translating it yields CASSYNRGNYEQYF.

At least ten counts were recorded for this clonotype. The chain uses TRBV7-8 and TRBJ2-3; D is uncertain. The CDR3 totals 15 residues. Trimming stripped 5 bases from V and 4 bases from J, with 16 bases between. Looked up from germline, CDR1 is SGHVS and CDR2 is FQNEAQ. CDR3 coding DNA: TGTGCCAGCAGCCCCCAGCCCCCGTACCCAGATACGCAGTATTTT. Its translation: CASSPQPPYPDTQYF.

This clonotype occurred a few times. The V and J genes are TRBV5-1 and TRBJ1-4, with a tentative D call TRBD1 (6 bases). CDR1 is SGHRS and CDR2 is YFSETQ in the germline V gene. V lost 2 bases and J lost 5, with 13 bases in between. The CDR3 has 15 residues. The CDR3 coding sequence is TGCGCCAGCAGCTTACAGGGCGCTCAGAATGAAAAACTGTTTTTT. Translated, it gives CASSLQGAQNEKLFF.

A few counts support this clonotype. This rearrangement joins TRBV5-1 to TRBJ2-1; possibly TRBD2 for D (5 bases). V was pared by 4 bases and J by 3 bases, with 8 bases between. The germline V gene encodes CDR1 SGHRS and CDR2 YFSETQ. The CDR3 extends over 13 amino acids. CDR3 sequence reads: CASSQLDYNEQFF. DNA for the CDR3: TGCGCCAGCAGCCAACTAGACTACAATGAGCAGTTCTTC.

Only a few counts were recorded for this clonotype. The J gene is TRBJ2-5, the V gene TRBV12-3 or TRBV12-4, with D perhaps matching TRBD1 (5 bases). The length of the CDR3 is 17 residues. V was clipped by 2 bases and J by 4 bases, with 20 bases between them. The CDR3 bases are TGTGCCAGCAGTTTAACTTATATCTCAGGGTCAGCAGAGACCCAGTACTTC. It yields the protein CASSLTYISGSAETQYF.

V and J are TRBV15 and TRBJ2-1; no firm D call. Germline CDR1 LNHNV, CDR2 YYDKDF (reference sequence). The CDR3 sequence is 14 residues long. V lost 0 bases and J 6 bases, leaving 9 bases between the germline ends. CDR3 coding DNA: TGTGCCACCAGCAGAGACCCCGGCGGCAATGAGCAGTTCTTC. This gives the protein CATSRDPGGNEQFF. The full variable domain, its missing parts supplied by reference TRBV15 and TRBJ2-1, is DAMVIQNPRYQVTQFGKPVTLSCSQTLNHNVMYWYQQKSSQAPKLLFHYYDKDFNNEADTPDNFQSRRPNTSFCFLDIRSPGLGDTAMYLCATSRDPGGNEQFFGPGTRLTVL.

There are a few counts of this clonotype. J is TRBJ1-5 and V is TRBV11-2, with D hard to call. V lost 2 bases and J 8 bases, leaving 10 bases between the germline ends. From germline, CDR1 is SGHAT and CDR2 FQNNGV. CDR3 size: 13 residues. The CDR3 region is CASSLIFGKPQHF. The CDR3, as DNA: TGTGCCAGCAGCTTAATTTTCGGGAAGCCCCAGCATTTT. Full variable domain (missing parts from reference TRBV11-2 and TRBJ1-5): EAGVAQSPRYKIIEKRQSVAFWCNPISGHATLYWYQQILGQGPKLLIQFQNNGVVDDSQLPKDRFSAERLKGVDSTLKIQPAKLEDSAVYLCASSLIFGKPQHFGDGTRLSIL.

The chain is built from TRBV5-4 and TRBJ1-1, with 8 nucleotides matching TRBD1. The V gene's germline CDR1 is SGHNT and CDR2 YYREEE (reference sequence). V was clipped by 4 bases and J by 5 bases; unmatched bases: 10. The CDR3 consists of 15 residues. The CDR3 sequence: CASSVEQGVGTEAFF. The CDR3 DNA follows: TGTGCCAGCAGCGTGGAACAGGGGGTAGGTACTGAAGCTTTCTTT.

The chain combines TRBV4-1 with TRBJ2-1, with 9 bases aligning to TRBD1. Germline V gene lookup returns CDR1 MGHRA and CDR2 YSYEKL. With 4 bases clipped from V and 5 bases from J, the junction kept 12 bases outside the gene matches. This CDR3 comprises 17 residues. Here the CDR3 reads CASSPDPGQGKDNEQFF. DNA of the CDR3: TGCGCCAGCAGCCCCGACCCGGGACAGGGCAAGGACAATGAGCAGTTCTTC.

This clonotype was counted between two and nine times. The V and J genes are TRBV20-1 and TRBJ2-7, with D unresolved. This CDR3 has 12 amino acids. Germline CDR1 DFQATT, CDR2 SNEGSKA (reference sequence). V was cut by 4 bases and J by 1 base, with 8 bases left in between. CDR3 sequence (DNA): TGCAGTGCTACGGACGGATCCTACGAGCAGTACTTC. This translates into CSATDGSYEQYF.

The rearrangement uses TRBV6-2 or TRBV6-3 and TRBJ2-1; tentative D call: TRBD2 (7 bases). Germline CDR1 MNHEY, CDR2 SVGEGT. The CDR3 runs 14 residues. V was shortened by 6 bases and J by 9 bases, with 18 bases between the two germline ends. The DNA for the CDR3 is TGTGCCAGCAGCCCAAACAGGGAGGGCGGTGAGCAGTTCTTC. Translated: CASSPNREGGEQFF.

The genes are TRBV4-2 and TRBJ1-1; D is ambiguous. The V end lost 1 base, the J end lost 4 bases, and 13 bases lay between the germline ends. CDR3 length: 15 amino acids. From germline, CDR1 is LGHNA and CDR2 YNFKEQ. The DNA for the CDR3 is TGTGCCAGCAGCCAAGTCGGCAGTTTCTCCACTGAAGCTTTCTTT. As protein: CASSQVGSFSTEAFF.

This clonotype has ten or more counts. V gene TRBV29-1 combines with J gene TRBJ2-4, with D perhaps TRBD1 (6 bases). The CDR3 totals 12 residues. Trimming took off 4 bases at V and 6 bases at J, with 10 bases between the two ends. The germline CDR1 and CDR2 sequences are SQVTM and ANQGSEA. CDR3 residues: CSVGTGRNIQYF. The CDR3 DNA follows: TGCAGCGTTGGAACAGGGAGAAACATTCAGTACTTC.